This T cell receptor (beta chain) was sequenced during a study of a mutant IDH1 vaccine in newly diagnosed glioma. Study background: Treated patients comprised about 60% males and about 38% females, mean age roughly 43 years.

As for this clone: Its matching antigen is unknown.

Findings and limits, study-wide: Seemingly, pseudoprogression had no relation to changes in the top peripheral T cell clonotypes.

Repertoires were generated with immunoSEQ multiplex PCR, while TCRdb's copy carries only in-frame clones and drops some. Seen here are 50,000 to 65,000 clones, roughly 80% observed once, and the top ten hold 15% to 25%. Sample time point: baseline, week 1 (first vaccination visit). Treatment specified: pre-vaccination baseline after standard-of-care therapy. Tumors from donors were new WHO grade 3 or 4 IDH1-mutant astrocytomas with ATRX loss. This TCR was recovered from a man aged 18 to 35 with glioma. The starting material was PBMCs, obtained from a glioma patient treated with radiotherapy, temozolomide or both.

CDR3 region: CAWSVGGRDQYF. As DNA, the CDR3 is TGTGCCTGGAGTGTTGGGGGGCGCGACCAGTACTTC. The V call is TRBV30, the J call TRBJ2-5; D tentatively reads TRBD1 or TRBD2 (6 bases each). Germline CDR1 and CDR2: GTSNPN and SVGIG (reference sequence). Deletions cut 0 bases from V and 10 bases from J, with 12 bases between. The CDR3 extends over 12 amino acids.